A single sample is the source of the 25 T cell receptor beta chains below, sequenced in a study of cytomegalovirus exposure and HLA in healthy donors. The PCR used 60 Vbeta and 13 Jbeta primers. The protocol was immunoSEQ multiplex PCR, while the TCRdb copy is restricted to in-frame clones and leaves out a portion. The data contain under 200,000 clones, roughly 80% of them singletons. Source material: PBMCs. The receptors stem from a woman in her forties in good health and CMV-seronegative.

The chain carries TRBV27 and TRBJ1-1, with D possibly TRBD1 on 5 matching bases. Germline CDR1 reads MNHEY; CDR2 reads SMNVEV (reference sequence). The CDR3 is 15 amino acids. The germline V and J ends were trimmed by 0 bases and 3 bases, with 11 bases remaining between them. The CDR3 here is CASSLSYRIYTEAFF. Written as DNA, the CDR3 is TGTGCCAGCAGTTTATCGTACAGGATCTACACTGAAGCTTTCTTT.

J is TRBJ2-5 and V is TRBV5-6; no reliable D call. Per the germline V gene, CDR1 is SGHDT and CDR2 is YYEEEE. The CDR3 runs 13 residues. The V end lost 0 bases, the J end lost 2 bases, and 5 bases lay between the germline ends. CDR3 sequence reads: CASSLGQQETQYF. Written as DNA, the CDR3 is TGTGCCAGCAGCTTGGGTCAGCAAGAGACCCAGTACTTC. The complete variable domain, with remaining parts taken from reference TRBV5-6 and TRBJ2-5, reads DAGVTQSPTHLIKTRGQQVTLRCSPKSGHDTVSWYQQALGQGPQFIFQYYEEEERQRGNFPDRFSGHQFPNYSSELNVNALLLGDSALYLCASSLGQQETQYFGPGTRLLVL.

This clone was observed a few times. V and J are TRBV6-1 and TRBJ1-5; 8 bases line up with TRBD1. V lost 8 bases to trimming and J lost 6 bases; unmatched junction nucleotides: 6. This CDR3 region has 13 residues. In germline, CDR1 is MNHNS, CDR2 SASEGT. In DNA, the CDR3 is TGTGCCAGCGCAAGGACAGGGAGTCAGCCCCAGCATTTT. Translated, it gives CASARTGSQPQHF.

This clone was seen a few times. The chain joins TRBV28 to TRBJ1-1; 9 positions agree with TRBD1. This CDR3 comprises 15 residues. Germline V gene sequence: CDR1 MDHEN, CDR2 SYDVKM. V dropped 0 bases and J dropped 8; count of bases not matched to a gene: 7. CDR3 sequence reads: CASSLWGQGTTEAFF. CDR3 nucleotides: TGTGCCAGCAGTTTATGGGGACAGGGCACTACCGAAGCTTTCTTT.

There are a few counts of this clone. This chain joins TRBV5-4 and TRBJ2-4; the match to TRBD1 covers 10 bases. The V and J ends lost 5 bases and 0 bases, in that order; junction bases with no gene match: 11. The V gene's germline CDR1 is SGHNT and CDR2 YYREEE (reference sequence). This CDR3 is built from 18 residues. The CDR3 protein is CASSPGQGSPLAKNIQYF. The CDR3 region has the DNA TGTGCCAGCAGTCCGGGACAGGGGTCACCTCTAGCCAAAAACATTCAGTACTTC.

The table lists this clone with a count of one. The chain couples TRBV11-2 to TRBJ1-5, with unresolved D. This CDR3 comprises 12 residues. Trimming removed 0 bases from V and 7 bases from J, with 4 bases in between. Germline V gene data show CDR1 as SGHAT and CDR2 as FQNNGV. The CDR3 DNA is TGTGCCAGCAGCTTAGAGGGCCAGCCCCAGCATTTT. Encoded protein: CASSLEGQPQHF.

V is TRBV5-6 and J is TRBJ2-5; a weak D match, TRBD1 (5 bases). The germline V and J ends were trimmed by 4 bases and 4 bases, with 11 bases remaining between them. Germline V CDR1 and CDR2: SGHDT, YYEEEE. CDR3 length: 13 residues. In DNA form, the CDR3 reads TGTGCCAGCAGCCCAGGGCGACGAGAGACCCAGTACTTC. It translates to CASSPGRRETQYF.

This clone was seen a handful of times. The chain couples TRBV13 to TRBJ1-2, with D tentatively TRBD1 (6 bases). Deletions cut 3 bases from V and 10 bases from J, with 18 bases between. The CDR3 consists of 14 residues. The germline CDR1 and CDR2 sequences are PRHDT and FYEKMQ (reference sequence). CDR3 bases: TGTGCCAGCAGCTTTTCACTCGGGACATCCAACTACACCTTC. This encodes CASSFSLGTSNYTF.

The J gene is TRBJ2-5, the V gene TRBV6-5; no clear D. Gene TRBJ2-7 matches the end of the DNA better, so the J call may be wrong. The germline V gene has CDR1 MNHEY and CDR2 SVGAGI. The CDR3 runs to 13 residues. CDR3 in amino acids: CASRKYSSYEQYF. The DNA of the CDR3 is TGTGCCAGCAGGAAATATAGCTCCTACGAGCAGTACTTC.

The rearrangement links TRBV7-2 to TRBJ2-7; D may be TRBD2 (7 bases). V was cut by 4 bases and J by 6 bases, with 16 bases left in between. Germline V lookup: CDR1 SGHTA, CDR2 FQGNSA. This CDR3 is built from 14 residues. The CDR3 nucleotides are TGTGCCAGCAGCTCGCCTCCGGGGGGCCCCGAGCAGTACTTC. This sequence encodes CASSSPPGGPEQYF.

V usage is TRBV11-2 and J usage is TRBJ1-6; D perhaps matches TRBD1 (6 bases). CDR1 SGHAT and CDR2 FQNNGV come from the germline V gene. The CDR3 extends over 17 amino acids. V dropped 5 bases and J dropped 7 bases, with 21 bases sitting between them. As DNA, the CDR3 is TGTGCCAGCAGCCCCTCCCGGACAGCACTAAAAAATTCACCCCTCCACTTT. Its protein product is CASSPSRTALKNSPLHF.

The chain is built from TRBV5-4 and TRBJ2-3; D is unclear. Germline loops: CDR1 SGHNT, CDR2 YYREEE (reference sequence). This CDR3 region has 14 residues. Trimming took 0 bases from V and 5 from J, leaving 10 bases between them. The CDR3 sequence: CASSLAQLEDTQYF. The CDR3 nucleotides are TGTGCCAGCAGCTTGGCACAGTTGGAAGATACGCAGTATTTT.

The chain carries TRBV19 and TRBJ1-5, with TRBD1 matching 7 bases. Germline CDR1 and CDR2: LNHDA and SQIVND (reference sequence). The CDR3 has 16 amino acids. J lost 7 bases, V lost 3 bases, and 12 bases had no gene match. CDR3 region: CASSMRTGAQGQPQHF. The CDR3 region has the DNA TGTGCCAGTAGTATGCGAACAGGGGCCCAAGGGCAGCCCCAGCATTTT.

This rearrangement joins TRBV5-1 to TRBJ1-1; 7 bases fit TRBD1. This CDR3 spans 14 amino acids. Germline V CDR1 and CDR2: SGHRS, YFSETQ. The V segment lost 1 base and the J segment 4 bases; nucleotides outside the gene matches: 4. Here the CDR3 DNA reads TGCGCCAGCAGCTTGTATAGGGGGCTCACTGAAGCTTTCTTT. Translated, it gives CASSLYRGLTEAFF.

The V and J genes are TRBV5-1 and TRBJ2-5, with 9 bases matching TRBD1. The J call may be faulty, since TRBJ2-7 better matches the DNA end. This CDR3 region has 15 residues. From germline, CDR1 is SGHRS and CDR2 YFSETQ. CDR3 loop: CASSAGTGSLYEQYF. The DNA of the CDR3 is TGCGCCAGCAGCGCCGGGACAGGGTCTCTCTACGAGCAGTACTTC.

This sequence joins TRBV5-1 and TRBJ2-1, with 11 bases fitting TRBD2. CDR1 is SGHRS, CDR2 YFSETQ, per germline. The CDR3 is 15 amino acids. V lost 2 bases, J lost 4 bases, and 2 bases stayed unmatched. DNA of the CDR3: TGCGCCAGCAGCTTTTCTAGCGGGGGGTACAATGAGCAGTTCTTC. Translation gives CASSFSSGGYNEQFF.

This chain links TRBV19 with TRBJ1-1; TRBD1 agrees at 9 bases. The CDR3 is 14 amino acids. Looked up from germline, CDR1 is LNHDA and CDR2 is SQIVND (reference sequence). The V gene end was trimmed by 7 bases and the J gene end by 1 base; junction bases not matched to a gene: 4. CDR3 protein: CASTSTGGNTEAFF. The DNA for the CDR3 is TGTGCCAGTACCTCGACAGGGGGGAACACTGAAGCTTTCTTT.

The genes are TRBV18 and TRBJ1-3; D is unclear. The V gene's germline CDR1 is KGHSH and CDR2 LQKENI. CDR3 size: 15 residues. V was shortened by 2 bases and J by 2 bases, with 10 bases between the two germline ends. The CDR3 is CASSPGLSAGNTIYF. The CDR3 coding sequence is TGTGCCAGCTCACCAGGGCTCTCGGCTGGAAACACCATATATTTT.

The CDR3 nucleotides read TGTGCCAGCAGTTACTACAGGGGTAGAAATTCACCCCTCCACTTT. Amino acids: CASSYYRGRNSPLHF. The chain carries TRBV6-5 and TRBJ1-6, with 7 bases aligning to TRBD1. The germline CDR1 and CDR2 sequences are MNHEY and SVGAGI. The CDR3 totals 15 residues. With V trimmed by 1 base and J by 7 bases, 4 bases remained unmatched.

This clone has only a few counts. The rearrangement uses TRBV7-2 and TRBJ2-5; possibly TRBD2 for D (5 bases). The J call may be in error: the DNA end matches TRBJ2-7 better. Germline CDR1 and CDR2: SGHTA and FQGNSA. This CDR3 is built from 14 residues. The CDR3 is CASSRGTYSYEQYF. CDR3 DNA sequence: TGTGCCAGCAGCCGGGGAACCTACTCCTACGAGCAGTACTTC.

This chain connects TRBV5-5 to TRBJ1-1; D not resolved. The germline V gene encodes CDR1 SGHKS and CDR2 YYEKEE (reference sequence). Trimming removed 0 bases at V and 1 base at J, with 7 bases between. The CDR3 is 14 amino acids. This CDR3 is CASSLGAENTEAFF. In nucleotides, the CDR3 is TGTGCCAGCAGCTTGGGGGCAGAGAACACTGAAGCTTTCTTT.

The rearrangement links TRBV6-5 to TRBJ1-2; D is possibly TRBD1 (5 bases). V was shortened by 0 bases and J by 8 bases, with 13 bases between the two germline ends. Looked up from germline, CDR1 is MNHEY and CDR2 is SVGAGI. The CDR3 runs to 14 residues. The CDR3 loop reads CASSYSGRARGYTF. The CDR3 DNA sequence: TGTGCCAGCAGTTACTCCGGCAGGGCCCGCGGCTACACCTTC.

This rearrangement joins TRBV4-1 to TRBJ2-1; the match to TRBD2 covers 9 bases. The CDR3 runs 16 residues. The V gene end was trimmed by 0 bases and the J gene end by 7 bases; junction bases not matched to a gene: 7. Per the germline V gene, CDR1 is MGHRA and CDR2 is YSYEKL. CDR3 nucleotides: TGCGCCAGCAGCCAAGAACAGCGGGGGGCGTTTAATGAGCAGTTCTTC. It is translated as CASSQEQRGAFNEQFF.

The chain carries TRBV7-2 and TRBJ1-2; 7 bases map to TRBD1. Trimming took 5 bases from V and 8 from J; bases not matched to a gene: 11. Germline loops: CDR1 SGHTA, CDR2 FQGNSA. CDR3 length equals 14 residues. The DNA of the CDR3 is TGTGCCAGCAGCCTTGCCGGGACAGCCGGAGGCTACACCTTC. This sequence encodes CASSLAGTAGGYTF. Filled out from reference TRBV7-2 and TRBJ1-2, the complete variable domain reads GAGVSQSPSNKVTEKGKDVELRCDPISGHTALYWYRQSLGQGLEFLIYFQGNSAPDKSGLPSDRFSAERTGGSVSTLTIQRTQQEDSAVYLCASSLAGTAGGYTFGSGTRLTVV.

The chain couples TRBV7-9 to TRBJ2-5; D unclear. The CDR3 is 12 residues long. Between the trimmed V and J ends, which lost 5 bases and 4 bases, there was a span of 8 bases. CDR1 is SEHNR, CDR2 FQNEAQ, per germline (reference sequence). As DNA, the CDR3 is TGTGCCAGCAGCAAAATATCAGAGACCCAGTACTTC. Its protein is CASSKISETQYF.